Below, 25 T cell receptor beta chains from the same sample are listed, as sequenced in a study of blood T cell repertoires in COVID-19. Profiled with immunoSEQ multiplex PCR; TCRdb holds only in-frame clones, not every one. Of fewer than 75,000 clones listed, more than 75% are singletons. Sequenced material: peripheral blood. The receptors come from a human donor in a cohort sampled during active COVID-19.

The chain links TRBV4-3 to TRBJ1-5, with D possibly TRBD1 on 5 matching bases. This CDR3 comprises 15 residues. V was trimmed by 1 base and J by 7 bases, leaving 14 bases between them. Germline V gene data show CDR1 as LGHNA and CDR2 as YSLEER. CDR3 in DNA: TGCGCCAGCAGCCAAGGTTGGGGGGAGCAGCAGCCCCAGCATTTT. Amino acid sequence: CASSQGWGEQQPQHF.

The chain employs TRBV28 and TRBJ2-1; 7 positions agree with TRBD2. The CDR3 extends over 20 amino acids. The trim removed 3 bases at V and 0 bases at J, leaving 17 bases unmatched. The germline V gene has CDR1 MDHEN and CDR2 SYDVKM. For the CDR3, the DNA is TGTGCCAGCAGTTTCGGACCCTCCTTTAGCGGGCCGAGCTCCTACAATGAGCAGTTCTTC. Translated: CASSFGPSFSGPSSYNEQFF.

The V gene is TRBV27, the J gene TRBJ2-5, with TRBD2 matching over 9 bases. Germline CDR1 is MNHEY and CDR2 is SMNVEV (reference sequence). There are 15 residues in the CDR3. With 2 bases clipped from V and 5 bases from J, the junction kept 6 bases outside the gene matches. Written as DNA, the CDR3 is TGTGCCAGCAGTTTAATAGCGGGAGAATCGGAGACCCAGTACTTC. Translation gives CASSLIAGESETQYF.

The table lists this clone with a count of one. This chain connects TRBV6-5 to TRBJ1-2; perhaps TRBD1 as D (5 bases). The length of the CDR3 is 14 residues. Deletions cut 0 bases from V and 4 bases from J, with 9 bases between. Germline CDR1 MNHEY, CDR2 SVGAGI. Here the CDR3 DNA reads TGTGCCAGCAGTTACTCCCCCGGGGGCTATGGCTACACCTTC. The encoded protein is CASSYSPGGYGYTF.

This chain uses TRBV27 with TRBJ1-6; D not resolved. There are 15 residues in the CDR3. Germline V gene data show CDR1 as MNHEY and CDR2 as SMNVEV (reference sequence). V dropped 0 bases and J dropped 5 bases, with 8 bases sitting between them. The DNA for the CDR3 is TGTGCCAGCAGTTTATCTGGAGATAATAATTCACCCCTCCACTTT. Translated, it gives CASSLSGDNNSPLHF.

This clone was seen a few times. This chain connects TRBV7-8 to TRBJ2-2; the match to TRBD2 covers 9 bases. Germline V gene sequence: CDR1 SGHVS, CDR2 FQNEAQ. The CDR3 loop spans 18 amino acids. The V gene end was trimmed by 5 bases and the J gene end by 2 bases; junction bases not matched to a gene: 12. The CDR3 region is CASSHTPSSGINTGELFF. CDR3 sequence (DNA): TGTGCCAGCAGCCACACCCCCTCTAGCGGGATCAACACCGGGGAGCTGTTTTTT.

CDR3 loop: CASSRTGSTEAFF. The CDR3 DNA reads as TGTGCCAGCTCACGGACAGGGAGCACTGAAGCTTTCTTT. The chain is built from TRBV6-5 and TRBJ1-1, with 8 nucleotides matching TRBD1. The CDR3 is made up of 13 amino acids. V dropped 8 bases and J dropped 4; count of bases not matched to a gene: 6. CDR1 MNHEY and CDR2 SVGAGI come from the germline V gene.

This clone is a singleton in its sample. V is TRBV28 and J is TRBJ1-5; 10 positions match TRBD1. The CDR3 length is 14 residues. J gave up 6 bases and V 7 bases, and 6 bases lay outside the gene matches. In germline, CDR1 is MDHEN, CDR2 SYDVKM. In DNA form, the CDR3 reads TGTGCCAGCAACCGGGACAGGGGACGTCAGCCCCAGCATTTT. Amino acids: CASNRDRGRQPQHF. Together with reference TRBV28 and TRBJ1-5, the CDR3 gives the full variable domain: DVKVTQSSRYLVKRTGEKVFLECVQDMDHENMFWYRQDPGLGLRLIYFSYDVKMKEKGDIPEGYSVSREKKERFSLILESASTNQTSMYLCASNRDRGRQPQHFGDGTRLSIL.

The gene calls are TRBV30 and TRBJ1-5; D not certain. The CDR3 totals 14 residues. V was cut by 2 bases and J by 0 bases, with 8 bases left in between. Germline CDR1 GTSNPN, CDR2 SVGIG (reference sequence). The chain's CDR3 is CAWSQQNSNQPQHF. DNA for the CDR3: TGTGCCTGGAGTCAACAGAATAGCAATCAGCCCCAGCATTTT.

This clone was seen only once. The V and J genes are TRBV5-6 and TRBJ1-6; D uncertain. From germline, CDR1 is SGHDT and CDR2 YYEEEE. The V end lost 0 bases, the J end lost 0 bases, and 4 bases lay between the germline ends. The CDR3 runs to 15 residues. For the CDR3, the DNA is TGTGCCAGCAGCTTGGGGAGCTCCTATAATTCACCCCTCCACTTT. Amino acid sequence: CASSLGSSYNSPLHF.

The chain has TRBV28 and TRBJ2-5; the D gene is possibly TRBD2 (6 bases). The germline gives CDR1 MDHEN, CDR2 SYDVKM. The CDR3 consists of 16 residues. The V end lost 5 bases, the J end lost 3 bases, and 19 bases lay between the germline ends. The CDR3 is CASSPALGGGEETQYF. DNA for the CDR3: TGTGCCAGCAGTCCAGCTCTGGGGGGAGGAGAAGAGACCCAGTACTTC. The variable domain in full, completed from reference TRBV28 and TRBJ2-5, reads DVKVTQSSRYLVKRTGEKVFLECVQDMDHENMFWYRQDPGLGLRLIYFSYDVKMKEKGDIPEGYSVSREKKERFSLILESASTNQTSMYLCASSPALGGGEETQYFGPGTRLLVL.

J is TRBJ2-1 and V is TRBV7-3; TRBD2 matches at 12 bases. Trimming cost V 5 bases and J 8 bases; bases outside gene matches: 7. The CDR3 runs to 15 residues. Per germline, CDR1 SGHTA and CDR2 FQGTGA. The CDR3 here is CASSQTSGSLYEQFF. The CDR3 DNA sequence: TGTGCCAGCAGCCAGACTAGCGGGAGTCTCTATGAGCAGTTCTTC. The full variable domain, rest sourced from reference TRBV7-3 and TRBJ2-1, is GAGVSQTPSNKVTEKGKYVELRCDPISGHTALYWYRQSLGQGPEFLIYFQGTGAADDSGLPNDRFFAVRPEGSVSTLKIQRTERGDSAVYLCASSQTSGSLYEQFFGPGTRLTVL.

The J gene is TRBJ2-7, the V gene TRBV5-1; a possible D gene is TRBD2 (5 bases). V was cut by 4 bases and J by 0 bases, with 11 bases left in between. From germline, CDR1 is SGHRS and CDR2 YFSETQ. The CDR3 consists of 14 residues. In DNA, the CDR3 is TGCGCCAGCAGCCCCGGGGTCTTCTCCTACGAGCAGTACTTC. Translated, it gives CASSPGVFSYEQYF.

CDR3 DNA sequence: TGTGCCAGCAGCCCCTATGCCCCACCGGGAGATACGCAGTATTTT. Amino acid sequence: CASSPYAPPGDTQYF. The chain recombines TRBV7-9 with TRBJ2-3; D is unresolved. Looked up from germline, CDR1 is SEHNR and CDR2 is FQNEAQ (reference sequence). Trimming removed 5 bases at V and 5 bases at J, with 17 bases between. CDR3 length: 15 amino acids.

The chain carries TRBV7-9 and TRBJ2-6; D remains unclear. V was clipped by 4 bases and J by 0 bases, with 7 bases between them. Germline V gene sequence: CDR1 SEHNR, CDR2 FQNEAQ (reference sequence). The CDR3 sequence is 15 residues long. The CDR3 protein is CASSSSYSGANVLTF. The CDR3 coding sequence is TGTGCCAGCAGCTCGTCCTACTCTGGGGCCAACGTCCTGACTTTC.

The chain carries TRBV4-2 and TRBJ2-5; perhaps TRBD2 as D (5 bases). The CDR3 runs 13 residues. Deletions cut 9 bases from V and 10 bases from J, with 21 bases between. The V gene's germline CDR1 is LGHNA and CDR2 YNFKEQ. The CDR3 DNA is TGTGCCAGTGCAGCGGACCCGAAAGGGAGCCAGTACTTC. Protein: CASAADPKGSQYF.

This clone appeared a single time. The gene calls are TRBV11-2 and TRBJ1-1; D is possibly TRBD1 (6 bases). Trimming took off 6 bases at V and 3 bases at J, with 11 bases between the two ends. The germline V gene has CDR1 SGHAT and CDR2 FQNNGV. CDR3 size: 13 residues. The CDR3 DNA reads TGTGCCAGCAGGTTGGGGGCGGACACTGAAGCTTTCTTT. Its protein is CASRLGADTEAFF.

The rearrangement links TRBV28 to TRBJ2-2; a possible D gene is TRBD2 (6 bases). This CDR3 comprises 17 residues. Germline V gene sequence: CDR1 MDHEN, CDR2 SYDVKM. V lost 5 bases, J lost 4 bases, and 20 bases lay in between. As DNA, the CDR3 is TGTGCCAGCAGTCCCCGGACTACCCGATTGAGCACCGGGGAGCTGTTTTTT. Encoded protein: CASSPRTTRLSTGELFF. Combining the CDR3 with reference TRBV28 and TRBJ2-2 gives the whole variable domain DVKVTQSSRYLVKRTGEKVFLECVQDMDHENMFWYRQDPGLGLRLIYFSYDVKMKEKGDIPEGYSVSREKKERFSLILESASTNQTSMYLCASSPRTTRLSTGELFFGEGSRLTVL.

This clone was seen only once. V usage is TRBV27 and J usage is TRBJ2-7; 13 positions agree with TRBD2. This CDR3 has 13 amino acids. V lost 6 bases and J lost 7; bases outside the gene matches: 3. The germline V gene has CDR1 MNHEY and CDR2 SMNVEV (reference sequence). The CDR3: CASSTSGRGEQYF. The CDR3 nucleotides are TGTGCCAGCAGCACTAGCGGGAGGGGTGAGCAGTACTTC.

This clone was recorded only once. The V gene is TRBV24-1, the J gene TRBJ2-7; D call uncertain. The germline V gene has CDR1 KGHDR and CDR2 SFDVKD. V lost 4 bases, J lost 3 bases, and 3 bases lay in between. The CDR3 runs to 11 residues. The CDR3 here is CATSDGYEQYF. The CDR3 nucleotides are TGTGCCACCAGTGACGGCTACGAGCAGTACTTC.

In this sample, this clone turned up once. The chain has TRBV19 and TRBJ2-3; tentatively, D is TRBD1 (6 bases). Germline V lookup: CDR1 LNHDA, CDR2 SQIVND (reference sequence). CDR3 size: 17 residues. The V and J ends lost 0 bases and 6 bases respectively, with 19 bases between them. CDR3 DNA: TGTGCCAGTAGTATAGATTCGCCAGGGGTGATTGCGGATACGCAGTATTTT. Its protein product is CASSIDSPGVIADTQYF.

The chain carries TRBV9 and TRBJ2-4; D possibly corresponds to TRBD1 (6 bases). This CDR3 contains 15 residues. V was trimmed by 3 bases and J by 8 bases, leaving 18 bases between them. Per the germline V gene, CDR1 is SGDLS and CDR2 is YYNGEE. CDR3: CASSDRGGSVDIQYF. For the CDR3, the DNA is TGTGCCAGCAGCGATCGAGGGGGTAGTGTGGACATTCAGTACTTC.

This clone appeared a single time. The J gene is TRBJ2-5, the V gene TRBV27; D may be TRBD1 (6 bases). Germline V gives CDR1 MNHEY, CDR2 SMNVEV (reference sequence). The CDR3 loop spans 11 amino acids. Trimming stripped 11 bases from V and 2 bases from J, with 9 bases between. DNA for the CDR3: TGTGCCGCAGGGGTACAAGAGACCCAGTACTTC. It codes for CAAGVQETQYF.

This chain connects TRBV7-9 to TRBJ2-3; 9 bases agree with TRBD2. Germline CDR1 reads SEHNR; CDR2 reads FQNEAQ (reference sequence). The CDR3 has 14 residues. V was clipped by 5 bases and J by 9 bases; unmatched bases: 9. Here the CDR3 reads CASSLGTSMATQYF. The CDR3 DNA follows: TGTGCCAGCAGCCTAGGGACTAGCATGGCGACGCAGTATTTT. The full variable domain, in which reference TRBV7-9 and TRBJ2-3 provide the parts outside the CDR3, is DTGVSQNPRHKITKRGQNVTFRCDPISEHNRLYWYRQTLGQGPEFLTYFQNEAQLEKSRLLSDRFSAERPKGSFSTLEIQRTEQGDSAMYLCASSLGTSMATQYFGPGTRLTVL.

The chain has TRBV5-5 and TRBJ1-4; 9 bases are shared with TRBD1. This CDR3 region has 16 residues. The trim removed 2 bases at V and 5 bases at J, leaving 7 bases unmatched. Germline values: CDR1 SGHKS, CDR2 YYEKEE (reference sequence). This CDR3 reads CASSFSTGTGNEKLFF. DNA for the CDR3: TGTGCCAGCAGCTTTTCCACCGGGACAGGGAATGAAAAACTGTTTTTT.